The 8 T cell receptor beta chains below come from one sample, sequenced in a study of T-cell reconstitution after alpha-beta-depleted transplantation in children. Unique molecular identifiers were built into the TCRbeta library. From the PCR reads, TCRdb called clonotypes with MiXCR, one entry per CDR3 protein. This repertoire shows hundreds of thousands of distinct CDR3 sequences, 10% to 15% found once; its top ten account for over 2%. The specimen comprised PBMCs, mostly from graft donor cells, sampled 360 days after TCRalphabeta/CD19-depleted stem cell transplant. Receptors originate from a male patient younger than 18 who had a stem cell transplant for acute myeloid leukemia, so the T cells may come from the graft donor.

The V call is TRBV27, the J call TRBJ2-5; unclear D gene. Germline CDR1 MNHEY, CDR2 SMNVEV (reference sequence). There are 12 residues in the CDR3. Trimming cost V 8 bases and J 5 bases, with 12 bases left between them. The CDR3 sequence: CASGEFRETQYF. The CDR3 nucleotides read TGTGCCAGCGGGGAATTTAGGGAGACCCAGTACTTC.

The rearrangement uses TRBV6-2 or TRBV6-3 and TRBJ2-2, with D tentatively TRBD1 or TRBD2 (5 bases each). V lost 4 bases to trimming and J lost 3 bases, with 9 bases between them. There are 14 residues in the CDR3. Germline values: CDR1 MNHEY, CDR2 SVGEGT. DNA for the CDR3: TGTGCCAGCAGTTGGGACGGGTACACCGGGGAGCTGTTTTTT. The encoded protein is CASSWDGYTGELFF.

In its sample, this clonotype was seen many times. The rearrangement links TRBV20-1 to TRBJ2-3; 13 bases fit TRBD2. Germline CDR1 is DFQATT and CDR2 is SNEGSKA (reference sequence). Trimming took 6 bases from V and 0 from J; bases not matched to a gene: 3. This CDR3 comprises 15 residues. As DNA, the CDR3 is TGCAGTGCCGGACTAGCGGGAGAGAGCACAGATACGCAGTATTTT. Its protein product is CSAGLAGESTDTQYF.

The chain has TRBV12-3 or TRBV12-4 and TRBJ2-3, with 8 bases matching TRBD2. This CDR3 spans 17 amino acids. J was trimmed by 4 bases and V by 2 bases; bases with no gene match: 11. The CDR3 nucleotides are TGTGCCAGCAGTTTAAACGGGAGGGGGGTCGTCGCAGATACGCAGTATTTT. Its translation: CASSLNGRGVVADTQYF.

This clonotype has a handful of counts. The rearrangement links TRBV7-2 to TRBJ2-7, with TRBD2 matching 9 bases. This CDR3 has 16 residues. Germline CDR1 and CDR2: SGHTA and FQGNSA. V lost 3 bases and J lost 1; bases outside the gene matches: 7. CDR3 in amino acids: CASSLGPGLASYEQYF. CDR3 nucleotide sequence: TGTGCCAGCAGCTTGGGGCCGGGACTAGCTTCCTACGAGCAGTACTTC.

This chain joins TRBV28 and TRBJ1-2; D is uncertain. The CDR3 runs to 15 residues. Germline assignment: CDR1 MDHEN and CDR2 SYDVKM. The germline V and J ends were trimmed by 7 bases and 2 bases, with 17 bases remaining between them. The CDR3 nucleotides read TGTGCCAGCACCCCTTTAGGGAGGGTAAACTATGGCTACACCTTC. The encoded protein is CASTPLGRVNYGYTF.

This clonotype was counted many times. This chain connects TRBV5-1 to TRBJ2-2, with 9 bases matching TRBD2. Germline V gives CDR1 SGHRS, CDR2 YFSETQ. Trimming at V came to 0 bases and at J to 4 bases, leaving 7 bases not matched to a gene. The CDR3 runs 17 residues. Here the CDR3 reads CASSLGTAGGLTGELFF. The CDR3 DNA is TGCGCCAGCAGCTTGGGAACAGCGGGAGGACTCACCGGGGAGCTGTTTTTT.

As concerns this clonotype: At one end the junction does not follow the germline gene, possibly because of a read error. The V and J genes are TRBV20-1 and TRBJ2-1; 10 bases line up with TRBD2. Germline CDR1 and CDR2: DFQATT and SNEGSKA (reference sequence). The CDR3 runs to 19 residues. CDR3 sequence (DNA): TGCTGTGCTAGAGACCAGGGGCTAGCGGGGGCGAGCTCCTACAATGAGCAGTTCTTC. It encodes CCARDQGLAGASSYNEQFF.